Listed here are 30 T cell receptor beta chains from one sample, sequenced in a study of OX40 agonist ivuxolimab in advanced cancers. Clones were sequenced by immunoSEQ multiplex PCR, and TCRdb holds only the in-frame ones, with some missing. The sample consists of more than 35,000 clones, 75% to 90% of them appearing once. Sequences were derived from CD4+ or CD8+ T cells sorted from blood, sampled in a trial of the OX40 agonist ivuxolimab. The receptors were gathered from an adult with an advanced solid tumor such as melanoma, head and neck, liver or kidney cancer.

This rearrangement joins TRBV4-3 to TRBJ2-7, with 7 bases lining up with TRBD2. V lost 4 bases and J lost 4; bases outside the gene matches: 10. In germline, CDR1 is LGHNA, CDR2 YSLEER. CDR3 length equals 15 residues. CDR3 in DNA: TGCGCCAGCAGCCGGACATTCGGGAGGAGGTACGAGCAGTACTTC. Residues: CASSRTFGRRYEQYF.

The chain combines TRBV6-5 with TRBJ1-5, with a possible D match to TRBD1 (5 bases). Germline CDR1 reads MNHEY; CDR2 reads SVGAGI. This CDR3 has 16 residues. Trimming shortened V by 1 base and J by 4 bases, and 14 bases separated the two germline ends. CDR3 loop: CASSYLTASSNQPQHF. CDR3 coding DNA: TGTGCCAGCAGTTACTTGACAGCCAGTTCAAATCAGCCCCAGCATTTT.

The chain is built from TRBV6-1 and TRBJ2-6; D perhaps matches TRBD1 (5 bases). The V end was cut by 7 bases, the J end by 12 bases, with 22 bases between. The CDR3 is 15 residues long. Germline V gene lookup returns CDR1 MNHNS and CDR2 SASEGT. CDR3 in amino acids: CASTTRVTTPPVLTF. CDR3 in DNA: TGTGCCAGCACCACCAGGGTCACCACCCCTCCCGTCCTGACTTTC.

This clone came up a few times. The chain employs TRBV10-3 and TRBJ1-4; D is perhaps TRBD1 (5 bases). From germline, CDR1 is ENHRY and CDR2 SYGVKD. This CDR3 has 15 amino acids. Deletions cut 2 bases from V and 3 bases from J, with 10 bases between. The CDR3: CAISELGVANEKLFF. As DNA, the CDR3 is TGTGCCATCAGTGAGCTGGGGGTGGCTAATGAAAAACTGTTTTTT.

J is TRBJ1-1 and V is TRBV7-9; D ambiguous. Germline values: CDR1 SEHNR, CDR2 FQNEAQ (reference sequence). Trimming stripped 2 bases from V and 7 bases from J, with 8 bases between. The CDR3 sequence is 12 residues long. CDR3 region: CASSLMGFEAFF. The CDR3 coding sequence is TGTGCCAGCAGCTTAATGGGTTTTGAAGCTTTCTTT.

The rearrangement uses TRBV7-9 and TRBJ2-1, with 12 positions matching TRBD2. The CDR3 runs to 16 residues. The trim removed 5 bases at V and 6 bases at J, leaving 8 bases unmatched. CDR1 and CDR2 from the germline V gene are SEHNR and FQNEAQ (reference sequence). CDR3 nucleotide sequence: TGTGCCAGCAGCCTCCCTAGCGGGAGGGCCTCCAATGAGCAGTTCTTC. The encoded protein is CASSLPSGRASNEQFF.

The chain combines TRBV5-1 with TRBJ2-6; no clear D gene. CDR1 is SGHRS and CDR2 is YFSETQ in the germline V gene. V lost 0 bases and J 1 base, leaving 2 bases between the germline ends. CDR3 length: 14 residues. The CDR3 here is CASSLESGANVLTF. CDR3 sequence (DNA): TGCGCCAGCAGCTTGGAGTCTGGGGCCAACGTCCTGACTTTC.

The J gene is TRBJ2-5, the V gene TRBV2, with D perhaps matching TRBD1 (6 bases). The V end lost 5 bases, the J end lost 12 bases, and 16 bases lay between the germline ends. The CDR3 sequence is 12 residues long. Germline V gives CDR1 SNHLY, CDR2 FYNNEI. DNA of the CDR3: TGTGCCAGCAGTAGGGCGGGTGAGGGGGAGTACTTC. It translates to CASSRAGEGEYF. Full variable domain (outside the CDR3, taken from reference TRBV2 and TRBJ2-5): EPEVTQTPSHQVTQMGQEVILRCVPISNHLYFYWYRQILGQKVEFLVSFYNNEISEKSEIFDDQFSVERPDGSNFTLKIRSTKLEDSAMYFCASSRAGEGEYFGPGTRLLVL.

The rearrangement uses TRBV9 and TRBJ2-7; 12 bases agree with TRBD2. In germline, CDR1 is SGDLS, CDR2 YYNGEE. V was clipped by 5 bases and J by 7 bases; unmatched bases: 10. The CDR3 runs to 15 residues. The CDR3 region is CASRSLAGGLKEQYF. Here the CDR3 DNA reads TGTGCCAGCAGGTCCCTAGCGGGAGGGCTGAAGGAGCAGTACTTC.

The chain employs TRBV29-1 and TRBJ2-1, with D possibly TRBD1 on 5 matching bases. The CDR3 is 12 residues long. Germline assignment: CDR1 SQVTM and CDR2 ANQGSEA. CDR3 in amino acids: CYTGSSYNEQFF. The CDR3 nucleotides read TGCTATACAGGTTCCTCCTACAATGAGCAGTTCTTC.

CDR3 coding DNA: TGTGCCAGCACGGGACAGATTAATGAAAAACTGTTTTTT. Amino acid sequence: CASTGQINEKLFF. V gene TRBV6-5 combines with J gene TRBJ1-4; 7 bases agree with TRBD1. The CDR3 has 13 residues. V lost 7 bases, J lost 4 bases, and 3 bases stayed unmatched. Germline loops: CDR1 MNHEY, CDR2 SVGAGI.

The chain is built from TRBV7-9 and TRBJ1-2; D uncertain. The ends were cut back, 2 bases at V and 4 bases at J, with 5 bases in the middle. This CDR3 is built from 12 residues. Per germline, CDR1 SEHNR and CDR2 FQNEAQ (reference sequence). CDR3 region: CASSLISYGYTF. DNA of the CDR3: TGTGCCAGCAGCTTAATATCCTATGGCTACACCTTC.

This clone was observed a few times. This chain connects TRBV19 to TRBJ2-2; 12 nucleotides agree with TRBD2. V gave up 4 bases and J gave up 5 bases; unmatched junction bases: 5. The CDR3 is 16 residues long. Germline V gene lookup returns CDR1 LNHDA and CDR2 SQIVND (reference sequence). The CDR3 nucleotides read TGTGCCAGTAGTACCCTAGCGGGAGGGTTGACCGGGGAGCTGTTTTTT. Translated, it gives CASSTLAGGLTGELFF.

The chain is built from TRBV20-1 and TRBJ2-3; unclear D gene. V was trimmed by 1 base and J by 3 bases, leaving 2 bases between them. The CDR3 has 11 amino acids. In germline, CDR1 is DFQATT, CDR2 SNEGSKA (reference sequence). Written as DNA, the CDR3 is TGCAGTGCTAGAGTAACAGATACGCAGTATTTT. Its protein product is CSARVTDTQYF.

The chain links TRBV7-9 to TRBJ1-5; D perhaps matches TRBD1 (5 bases). Trimming pared 3 bases from V and 6 bases from J, leaving 21 bases between. The CDR3 length is 17 residues. Germline V lookup: CDR1 SEHNR, CDR2 FQNEAQ (reference sequence). Here the CDR3 DNA reads TGTGCCAGCAGCTTCGAGCGGGGCAGGGCTGATTTTCAGCCCCAGCATTTT. Translated: CASSFERGRADFQPQHF.

The V and J genes are TRBV25-1 and TRBJ1-1; TRBD1 might be the D (5 bases). CDR3 size: 13 residues. CDR1 MGHDK and CDR2 SYGVNS come from the germline V gene. Trimming cost V 8 bases and J 1 base, with 11 bases left between them. The DNA for the CDR3 is TGTGCCAGCGGTAGACAGCAGAACACTGAAGCTTTCTTT. This translates into CASGRQQNTEAFF.

The table lists this clone with a few counts. V gene TRBV28 combines with J gene TRBJ1-1; D is uncertain. CDR3 length: 16 amino acids. Germline V lookup: CDR1 MDHEN, CDR2 SYDVKM. Trimming removed 1 base at V and 5 bases at J, with 17 bases between. CDR3 sequence: CASSLYPPTMGTEAFF. CDR3 bases: TGTGCCAGCAGTTTATACCCCCCTACCATGGGGACTGAAGCTTTCTTT.

This chain joins TRBV27 and TRBJ1-5; D remains ambiguous. This CDR3 region has 14 residues. Trimming left V 5 bases short and J 7 bases short, with 15 bases between. The germline V gene has CDR1 MNHEY and CDR2 SMNVEV (reference sequence). Written as DNA, the CDR3 is TGTGCCAGCAGTCCAGACGCGGGGATCCAGCCCCAGCATTTT. Protein product: CASSPDAGIQPQHF.

This clone was counted between two and nine times. CDR3 bases: TGCGCCAGCAGCCCTACCTCGGACAGGGGTGAGCAGTACTTC. The encoded protein is CASSPTSDRGEQYF. V and J are TRBV4-3 and TRBJ2-7; 9 nucleotides align to TRBD1. Losses at the gene ends were 4 bases for V and 7 bases for J; bases not matched to a gene: 8. CDR1 is LGHNA and CDR2 is YSLEER in the germline V gene. The CDR3 contains 14 residues.

The genes are TRBV13 and TRBJ2-7; D gene ambiguous. CDR3 length: 14 residues. Looked up from germline, CDR1 is PRHDT and CDR2 is FYEKMQ (reference sequence). Trimming took off 4 bases at V and 2 bases at J, with 12 bases between the two ends. As DNA, the CDR3 is TGTGCCAGCAGCTGGACGACCATCCCCTACGAGCAGTACTTC. This sequence encodes CASSWTTIPYEQYF. Together with reference TRBV13 and TRBJ2-7, the CDR3 gives the full variable domain: AAGVIQSPRHLIKEKRETATLKCYPIPRHDTVYWYQQGPGQDPQFLISFYEKMQSDKGSIPDRFSAQQFSDYHSELNMSSLELGDSALYFCASSWTTIPYEQYFGPGTRLTVT.

The genes are TRBV5-5 and TRBJ2-1; 8 bases align to TRBD2. The V and J ends lost 0 bases and 9 bases, in that order; junction bases with no gene match: 8. The CDR3 contains 15 residues. Germline assignment: CDR1 SGHKS and CDR2 YYEKEE (reference sequence). The CDR3 DNA follows: TGTGCCAGCAGCTTGGCCCTAGCGGGCGGGGGTGAGCAGTTCTTC. Its protein is CASSLALAGGGEQFF.

The J gene is TRBJ2-2, the V gene TRBV4-2; 11 bases align to TRBD2. There are 17 residues in the CDR3. Germline V CDR1 and CDR2: LGHNA, YNFKEQ. J was trimmed by 0 bases and V by 7 bases; bases with no gene match: 7. The CDR3 region has the DNA TGTGCCAGCACCGGGACTAGCGGCAAATCGAACACCGGGGAGCTGTTTTTT. It is translated as CASTGTSGKSNTGELFF.

The chain joins TRBV5-4 to TRBJ2-1, with 8 bases matching TRBD2. CDR1 is SGHNT, CDR2 YYREEE, per germline (reference sequence). The CDR3 has 15 residues. J gave up 3 bases and V 3 bases, and 5 bases lay outside the gene matches. CDR3 amino acids: CASSSSREVYNEQFF. For the CDR3, the DNA is TGTGCCAGCAGCTCCTCGCGGGAGGTCTACAATGAGCAGTTCTTC.

The chain carries TRBV18 and TRBJ2-1; TRBD2 matches at 11 bases. CDR3 length: 20 amino acids. Germline V CDR1 and CDR2: KGHSH, LQKENI. V lost 0 bases, J lost 0 bases, and 10 bases stayed unmatched. As DNA, the CDR3 is TGTGCCAGCTCACCACCGAGGCTGGCTAGCGGGGGGAACTCCTACAATGAGCAGTTCTTC. As protein: CASSPPRLASGGNSYNEQFF.

The chain has TRBV19 and TRBJ1-5; TRBD1 is a possible D gene (6 bases). Germline V gives CDR1 LNHDA, CDR2 SQIVND (reference sequence). Deletions cut 3 bases from V and 7 bases from J, with 16 bases between. The CDR3 is made up of 15 amino acids. The CDR3 DNA reads as TGTGCCAGTAGTATCCAGGGGAGCGGGGGGCAGCCCCAGCATTTT. Amino acid sequence: CASSIQGSGGQPQHF. Variable domain in full (rest from reference TRBV19 and TRBJ1-5): DGGITQSPKYLFRKEGQNVTLSCEQNLNHDAMYWYRQDPGQGLRLIYYSQIVNDFQKGDIAEGYSVSREKKESFPLTVTSAQKNPTAFYLCASSIQGSGGQPQHFGDGTRLSIL.

This chain uses TRBV7-8 with TRBJ2-3; 9 bases align to TRBD2. Germline trimming cut 3 bases from V and 2 bases from J; bases unmatched to any gene: 12. Germline lookup yields CDR1 SGHVS and CDR2 FQNEAQ. The CDR3 runs 18 residues. The CDR3 loop reads CASSFPKAGGPDTDTQYF. CDR3 DNA sequence: TGTGCCAGCAGCTTTCCTAAGGCGGGAGGGCCTGACACAGATACGCAGTATTTT.

The V gene is TRBV6-1, the J gene TRBJ2-3; 7 positions agree with TRBD2. The CDR3 runs 15 residues. V trimming: 6 bases; J trimming: 6 bases; junction bases outside the gene matches: 12. Germline values: CDR1 MNHNS, CDR2 SASEGT. DNA of the CDR3: TGTGCCAGCAGAACCGCTAGCGGCCGGGCGGATACGCAGTATTTT. Translating gives CASRTASGRADTQYF.

This chain connects TRBV5-6 to TRBJ2-7; 7 nucleotides match TRBD1. The ends lost 4 bases at V and 8 bases at J; junction bases unmatched: 15. The CDR3 consists of 15 residues. Per the germline V gene, CDR1 is SGHDT and CDR2 is YYEEEE. CDR3 DNA sequence: TGTGCCAGCAGCGAACTGGCCCTACAGGGGATCCAGCAGTACTTC. It is translated as CASSELALQGIQQYF.

The V and J genes are TRBV7-2 and TRBJ2-7, with D maybe TRBD1 (5 bases). Trimming left V 0 bases short and J 7 bases short, with 19 bases between. In germline, CDR1 is SGHTA, CDR2 FQGNSA. The CDR3 covers 16 residues. The CDR3 nucleotides read TGTGCCAGCAGCTTAGCGTATAGTTCTTCAGGGAAAGAGCAGTACTTC. It translates to CASSLAYSSSGKEQYF.

A word on this clone: At one boundary the junction diverges from the germline segment, which might be a read error. The rearrangement uses TRBV7-8 and TRBJ1-1; D is perhaps TRBD1 (5 bases). The V gene's germline CDR1 is SGHVS and CDR2 FQNEAQ. CDR3 length equals 14 residues. The CDR3 nucleotides are TGCGCCAGCAGCCAGTTCCCAGGGTACACTGAAGCTTTCTTT. Protein sequence: CASSQFPGYTEAFF.